This T cell receptor beta chain derives from a study of blood T cell repertoires in COVID-19. Study-wide background: Specimens from acute and convalescent COVID-19 originated in the United States, Italy and Spain.

Per the original methods: Amplification from reference gene primers served as the basis for estimated nucleated cell counts. The assay was immunoSEQ multiplex PCR, and TCRdb's table has in-frame clones only and misses some. Clone size and V and J calls were adopted from that table, with D and trimming inferred from the DNA. The sample has approximately 100,000 clones; about 85% are singletons. The sequenced sample consisted of peripheral blood. This clonotype originated in a man between 65 and 85 years old with acute or convalescent COVID-19.

DNA for the CDR3: TGCAGTGCTAGTCCGGAGCCCCACGAGCAGTACTTC. It translates to CSASPEPHEQYF. The rearrangement links TRBV20-1 to TRBJ2-7, with D unclear. This CDR3 has 12 residues. The germline V gene encodes CDR1 DFQATT and CDR2 SNEGSKA (reference sequence). V shed 3 bases and J shed 5 bases, with 11 bases lying between them.